The clone carrying this TCR beta chain has more than one count but fewer than ten. This sample also contains other DNA sequences that code for the same CDR3. The authors reverse transcribed all of the isolated RNA, so sequencing captured expressed TCRB transcripts. Some clones are missing from TCRdb's copy, which holds only in-frame ones; the method was immunoSEQ multiplex PCR. The sample includes 300,000 to 450,000 clones, roughly an eighth seen only once; the top ten take around 0.02%. The data stem from a study of beta chain features in type 1 diabetes. Per germline, CDR1 KGHSH and CDR2 LQKENI. The CDR3 is 15 amino acids. V lost 3 bases and J lost 5; bases outside the gene matches: 3.

The sample comprised naive CD4+ T cells from blood. The chain uses TRBV18 and TRBJ2-1, with 11 nucleotides matching TRBD2. This clonotype was sampled from a man aged 18 to 30 in good health. CDR3 loop: CASSPGLAGDNEQFF. The CDR3 DNA sequence: TGTGCCAGCTCACCCGGACTAGCGGGCGACAATGAGCAGTTCTTC.